Ten or more counts support the clone carrying this TCR beta chain. Its antigen is still unknown. The sample belongs to a study of T cells in Graves' hyperthyroidism and ophthalmopathy. Study in general: At the time of initial diagnosis and before any treatment, peripheral blood was collected.

RNA transcripts served as the template for amplifying TCR beta CDR3 regions. Using the HTBI primer set, a first-round RT-PCR was run on the TCR CDR3. TCRdb analysed the multiplex PCR reads with MiXCR anew, one entry per CDR3 protein. The data contain fewer than 450,000 distinct CDR3 sequences, 17% of them singletons. Fresh peripheral blood, under 11 ml, yielded the PBMCs. Whole-study results and caveats: Among thyroid clonotypes expanded above 0.001, most also appeared in blood. Prediction of ophthalmopathy progression came a median approximately 7 months pre-onset.

Trimming stripped 4 bases from V and 5 bases from J, with 14 bases between. CDR1 is SQVTM and CDR2 is ANQGSEA in the germline V gene. CDR3 length: 13 residues. The gene calls are TRBV29-1 and TRBJ2-5; D is unclear. Sequencing was performed on blood. The clonotype was recovered from a woman in her thirties with Graves' hyperthyroidism that later progressed to Graves' ophthalmopathy. CDR3 DNA: TGCAGCGTTGTGGTCGGCCCGCGGGAGACCCAGTACTTC. Its translation: CSVVVGPRETQYF.